The present T cell receptor (beta chain) was sequenced within a study of T-cell memory formation after mild COVID-19. Whole-study findings and limits: The pre-infection memory compartment contained some responding clones, suggesting cross-reactive memory joined. Later expanders leaned CD4+, whereas day 15 to 85 contracting clones were balanced CD4/CD8.

5'RACE primed from the constant segment yielded TCR alpha and TCR beta cDNA libraries bearing sample barcodes and UMIs. TCRdb re-called the 5' RACE reads with MiXCR, one entry per CDR3 protein. The table has about 600,000 distinct CDR3 sequences, about a fifth seen once. J gave up 0 bases and V 6 bases, and 10 bases lay outside the gene matches. Per germline, CDR1 MNHEY and CDR2 SVGEGT. CDR3 length equals 17 residues. The table lists this clonotype with a few counts. As yet, its antigen is unknown. The TCR comes from an adult woman who had mild COVID-19 (a few samples of this study predate the infection). Cell type and time point are not known. What was sequenced was PBMCs or a T cell subset sorted from them (not recorded which). V is TRBV6-2 or TRBV6-3 and J is TRBJ1-5, with 8 bases lining up with TRBD1. CDR3 region: CASRPTGQVNSNQPQHF. DNA of the CDR3: TGTGCCAGCAGACCCACGGGACAGGTTAATAGCAATCAGCCCCAGCATTTT.